Listed below are T cell receptor beta chains from one sample, sequenced in a study of blood T cell repertoires in COVID-19. Sequenced by immunoSEQ multiplex PCR; TCRdb stores in-frame clones only, minus some. This sample has about 98,000 clones, with approximately 90% found just once. Sequencing was done on a sample of peripheral blood. The origin of the receptors is a woman in her 50s with COVID-19, enrolled during active disease. The CDR3 runs from the conserved cysteine through the conserved F or W. The D gene is left open where the match is weak. Clone size is shown for a subset of rows, as once, few, many or a class of expanded clone.

clone_size,v_call,d_call,j_call,cdr3_aa,cdr3_nt
NA,TRBV7-3,NA,TRBJ2-2,CASSSTTLTANTGELFF,TGTGCCAGCAGCTCGACGACTCTGACGGCGAACACCGGGGAGCTGTTTTTT
once,TRBV5-6,TRBD2,TRBJ2-3,CASSLSGTSGETDTQYF,TGTGCCAGCAGCTTATCCGGGACTAGCGGGGAGACAGATACGCAGTATTTT
NA,TRBV2,TRBD2,TRBJ2-1,CASSVQTGLESNESPNEQFF,TGTGCCAGCAGTGTTCAAACGGGACTAGAATCCAATGAATCACCCAATGAGCAGTTCTTC
NA,TRBV2,TRBD2,TRBJ2-1,CASTVNPLAGGLGFSYNEQFF,TGTGCCAGCACTGTAAACCCTCTAGCGGGGGGACTGGGGTTCTCCTACAATGAGCAGTTCTTC
NA,TRBV10-2,TRBD2,TRBJ2-7,CASSLSGGQRYEQYF,TGCGCCAGCAGTTTAAGCGGGGGCCAGAGGTACGAGCAGTACTTC
NA,TRBV4-2,NA,TRBJ2-1,CASSQDLGLLNEQFF,TGTGCCAGCAGCCAAGATCTAGGTCTACTCAATGAGCAGTTCTTC
NA,TRBV6-5,NA,TRBJ2-7,CASSPRPSGEQYF,TGTGCCAGCAGCCCACGCCCGTCGGGAGAGCAGTACTTC
NA,TRBV15,NA,TRBJ2-5,CATSIQGGETQYF,TGTGCCACCAGCATTCAGGGAGGAGAGACCCAGTACTTC
NA,TRBV6-2/TRBV6-3,TRBD1,TRBJ2-2,CASSHGTDNTGELFF,TGTGCCAGCAGCCACGGGACAGATAACACCGGGGAGCTGTTTTTT
NA,TRBV2,NA,TRBJ2-7,CASRPPGAEREQYF,TGTGCCAGCAGACCGCCGGGAGCCGAGCGCGAGCAGTACTTC
NA,TRBV4-1,TRBD2,TRBJ2-1,CASSPRGGAYNEQFF,TGCGCCAGCAGCCCCCGCGGGGGGGCCTACAATGAGCAGTTCTTC
NA,TRBV16,TRBD1,TRBJ1-1,CASSPDRTGGTEAFF,TGTGCCAGCAGCCCGGACAGGACAGGAGGGACTGAAGCTTTCTTT
NA,TRBV4-1,NA,TRBJ2-4,CASSHHGDSTKNIQYF,TGCGCCAGCAGCCACCACGGTGACAGCACCAAAAACATTCAGTACTTC
NA,TRBV9,NA,TRBJ1-1,CASSPIGGLNTEAFF,TGTGCCAGCAGCCCCATCGGGGGGCTAAACACTGAAGCTTTCTTT
few,TRBV5-1,NA,TRBJ1-1,CASSLDRANTEAFF,TGCGCCAGCAGCTTGGACAGGGCGAACACTGAAGCTTTCTTT
once,TRBV10-3,NA,TRBJ1-5,CAISASGRPQNQPQHF,TGTGCCATCAGTGCTTCCGGGAGGCCACAGAATCAGCCCCAGCATTTT
NA,TRBV15,NA,TRBJ1-5,CATSRDQGFDQPQHF,TGTGCCACCAGCAGAGATCAGGGGTTCGATCAGCCCCAGCATTTT
NA,TRBV7-3,TRBD2,TRBJ2-3,CASSSLAGVGDTQYF,TGTGCCAGCAGCTCCCTAGCGGGGGTGGGGGATACGCAGTATTTT
NA,TRBV6-5,NA,TRBJ1-1,CASSYEGRDTEAFF,TGTGCCAGCAGTTACGAGGGTCGGGACACTGAAGCTTTCTTT
once,TRBV30,NA,TRBJ1-3,CAWRWGLEGNTIYF,TGTGCCTGGAGGTGGGGGCTGGAGGGAAACACCATATATTTT
NA,TRBV7-9,NA,TRBJ1-2,CASSQEVFGYTF,TGTGCCAGCAGCCAGGAGGTCTTTGGCTACACCTTC
NA,TRBV19,NA,TRBJ1-3,CASSMYRQHSGNTIYF,TGTGCCAGTAGTATGTATCGACAGCACTCTGGAAACACCATATATTTT
NA,TRBV4-1,TRBD2,TRBJ2-1,CASSQGVQRGNEQFF,TGCGCCAGCAGCCAAGGCGTTCAGCGGGGGAATGAGCAGTTCTTC
NA,TRBV11-2,NA,TRBJ1-1,CASSLGQGGEAFF,TGTGCCAGCAGCTTGGGGCAGGGCGGTGAAGCTTTCTTT
NA,TRBV11-2,NA,TRBJ1-5,CASSLDGGQPQHF,TGTGCCAGCAGCTTAGATGGCGGGCAGCCCCAGCATTTT
once,TRBV20-1,NA,TRBJ2-3,CSASIASSTDTQYF,TGCAGTGCTAGTATTGCGTCTAGCACAGATACGCAGTATTTT
NA,TRBV9,NA,TRBJ2-2,CASSVARGQLFF,TGTGCCAGCAGCGTGGCACGCGGTCAGCTGTTTTTT
NA,TRBV20-1,NA,TRBJ2-7,CSASTGGVEQYF,TGCAGTGCTAGTACAGGGGGGGTCGAGCAGTACTTC
NA,TRBV9,TRBD1,TRBJ1-4,CASLDRAFEKLFF,TGTGCCAGCCTCGACAGGGCTTTTGAAAAACTGTTTTTT
NA,TRBV5-1,NA,TRBJ2-3,CASSSGRGTDTQYF,TGCGCCAGCAGCTCGGGCAGGGGCACAGATACGCAGTATTTT
NA,TRBV30,NA,TRBJ2-7,CAWSVRAGHEQYF,TGTGCCTGGAGTGTACGGGCGGGCCACGAGCAGTACTTC
NA,TRBV12-3/TRBV12-4,NA,TRBJ2-7,CASSPIRDGEQYF,TGTGCCAGCAGTCCAATCAGGGATGGCGAGCAGTACTTC
NA,TRBV6-4,NA,TRBJ1-4,CASSGGRGEKLFF,TGTGCCAGCAGTGGGGGCCGGGGGGAAAAACTGTTTTTT